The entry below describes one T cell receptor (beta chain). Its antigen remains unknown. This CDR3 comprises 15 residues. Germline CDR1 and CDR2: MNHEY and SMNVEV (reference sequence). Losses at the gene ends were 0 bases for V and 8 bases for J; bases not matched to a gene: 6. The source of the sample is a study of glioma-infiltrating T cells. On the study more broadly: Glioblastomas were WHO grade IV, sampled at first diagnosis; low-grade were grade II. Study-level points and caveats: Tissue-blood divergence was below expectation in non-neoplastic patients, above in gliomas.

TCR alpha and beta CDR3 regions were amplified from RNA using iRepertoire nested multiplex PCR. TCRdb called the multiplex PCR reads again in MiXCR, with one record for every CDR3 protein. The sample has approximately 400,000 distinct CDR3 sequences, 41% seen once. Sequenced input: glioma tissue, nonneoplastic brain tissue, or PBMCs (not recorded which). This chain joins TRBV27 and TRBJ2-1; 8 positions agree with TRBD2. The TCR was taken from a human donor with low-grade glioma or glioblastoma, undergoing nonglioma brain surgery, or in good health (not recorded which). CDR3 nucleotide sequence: TGTGCCAGCAGTTTATCGGTAGCGGGATGGGATGAGCAGTTCTTC. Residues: CASSLSVAGWDEQFF.